This TCR beta chain was recovered during a study of Ad26.COV2.S vaccination and SARS-CoV-2 variants. TCRdb's copy holds only in-frame clones and misses some; the assay was immunoSEQ multiplex PCR. This table holds more than 150,000 clones, about 83% found once. V lost 3 bases and J lost 1, with 13 bases in between. The CDR3 has 16 amino acids. The germline gives CDR1 KGHSH, CDR2 LQKENI. The TCR comes from a human donor who had recovered from COVID-19. This chain joins TRBV18 and TRBJ2-1; D possibly corresponds to TRBD2 (6 bases). The sample in question was peripheral blood, obtained after recovery from COVID-19. CDR3 amino acids: CASSPPGRRSYNEQFF. As DNA, the CDR3 is TGTGCCAGCTCACCCCCCGGGAGAAGGTCCTACAATGAGCAGTTCTTC.